This T cell receptor (beta chain) was obtained from a study of T-cell reconstitution after alpha-beta-depleted transplantation in children. V shed 5 bases and J shed 5 bases, with 13 bases lying between them. Germline assignment: CDR1 MRHNA and CDR2 SNTAGT. The CDR3 contains 13 residues. This clonotype was counted ten times or more. Its antigen remains unidentified. Study observations and caveats: Reportedly, only several hundred clones from non-depleted graft cells drove alpha-beta T-cell counts at about two months. Recipient T cells and thymic progenitors that survived gave rise to the high TCRbeta diversity observed at day 60 in some patients.

Unique molecular identifiers were incorporated when the TCRbeta library was constructed. Each CDR3 protein is one row after TCRdb ran MiXCR on the PCR reads. The repertoire holds some 180,000 distinct CDR3 sequences, 5.5% to 7% seen once, with approximately 5.7% in the top ten. This rearrangement joins TRBV6-4 to TRBJ2-7, with D possibly TRBD2 on 5 matching bases. The sample here was PBMCs, taken before TCRalphabeta/CD19-depleted stem cell transplant. The TCR comes from a boy under 10 years old with acute lymphoblastic leukemia, due to receive a stem cell transplant. CDR3 bases: TGTGCCAGCAGTAGGGTCTTCGGGGACGAGCAGTACTTC. Amino acids: CASSRVFGDEQYF.